Presented here are 31 T cell receptor beta chains from one specimen sequenced in a study of cytomegalovirus exposure and HLA in healthy donors. Primers: 60 Vbeta forward and 13 Jbeta reverse. Only in-frame clones appear in the TCRdb table, and some are missing; sequencing was by immunoSEQ multiplex PCR. Of around 160,000 clones listed, around 75% are singletons. Source material: PBMCs. These TCRs come from a man between 18 and 29 years old in good health and CMV-seropositive.

This clone was detected only a few times. This rearrangement joins TRBV28 to TRBJ1-5; no clear D gene. Trimming took 6 bases from V and 2 from J, leaving 11 bases between them. The CDR3 runs to 14 residues. Germline loops: CDR1 MDHEN, CDR2 SYDVKM. The CDR3 nucleotides are TGTGCCAGCAGGCCGACTGTAGGCAATCAGCCCCAGCATTTT. Its translation: CASRPTVGNQPQHF.

The rearrangement joins TRBV7-9 to TRBJ2-1; D remains unclear. Trimming took off 5 bases at V and 0 bases at J, with 14 bases between the two ends. This CDR3 is built from 16 residues. Germline CDR1 is SEHNR and CDR2 is FQNEAQ (reference sequence). In DNA, the CDR3 is TGTGCCAGCAGCCTATCCCCACCACTCTCCTACAATGAGCAGTTCTTC. It is translated as CASSLSPPLSYNEQFF.

V gene TRBV19 combines with J gene TRBJ1-5; weak D call: TRBD1 (5 bases). CDR3 length: 15 residues. Between the trimmed V and J ends, which lost 1 base and 7 bases, there was a span of 14 bases. Germline CDR1 is LNHDA and CDR2 is SQIVND (reference sequence). The CDR3: CASSIVRQGRQPQHF. CDR3 nucleotides: TGTGCCAGTAGTATAGTGCGGCAGGGAAGACAGCCCCAGCATTTT.

This CDR3 is CATDRDTGELFF. As DNA, the CDR3 is TGTGCCACGGACAGGGATACCGGGGAGCTGTTTTTT. J is TRBJ2-2 and V is TRBV10-3, with 8 bases identical to TRBD1. J was trimmed by 5 bases and V by 10 bases; bases with no gene match: 3. CDR3 length: 12 amino acids. CDR1 is ENHRY, CDR2 SYGVKD, per germline.

This clone was seen just once. The V gene is TRBV4-1, the J gene TRBJ1-2; the D is unclear. The V and J ends lost 3 bases and 2 bases respectively, with 16 bases between them. The V gene's germline CDR1 is MGHRA and CDR2 YSYEKL. The CDR3 is made up of 16 amino acids. The CDR3 loop reads CASSQTTGSRNYGYTF. The CDR3 nucleotides read TGCGCCAGCAGCCAGACTACGGGGAGCCGGAACTATGGCTACACCTTC.

This clone appeared a few times. V is TRBV2 and J is TRBJ2-3; a weak D match, TRBD2 (6 bases). The V and J ends lost 7 bases and 2 bases respectively, with 13 bases between them. The length of the CDR3 is 14 residues. The germline V gene has CDR1 SNHLY and CDR2 FYNNEI. The CDR3 reads CASKDYQLTDTQYF. The CDR3 nucleotides read TGTGCCAGCAAGGACTACCAACTCACAGATACGCAGTATTTT.

J is TRBJ2-3 and V is TRBV2; 9 nucleotides agree with TRBD2. Losses at the gene ends were 2 bases for V and 2 bases for J; bases not matched to a gene: 5. The CDR3 contains 16 residues. Per germline, CDR1 SNHLY and CDR2 FYNNEI. CDR3 nucleotides: TGTGCCAGCAGTGAATCGCTAGCGGGGATCACAGATACGCAGTATTTT. Its protein is CASSESLAGITDTQYF.

The chain recombines TRBV5-1 with TRBJ1-3; no clear D. This CDR3 comprises 15 residues. The germline gives CDR1 SGHRS, CDR2 YFSETQ. Trimming removed 1 base at V and 0 bases at J, with 8 bases between. CDR3 residues: CASSLNPGSGNTIYF. The DNA of the CDR3 is TGCGCCAGCAGCTTGAACCCAGGCTCTGGAAACACCATATATTTT. The whole variable domain, filled in from reference TRBV5-1 and TRBJ1-3, reads KAGVTQTPRYLIKTRGQQVTLSCSPISGHRSVSWYQQTPGQGLQFLFEYFSETQRNKGNFPGRFSGRQFSNSRSEMNVSTLELGDSALYLCASSLNPGSGNTIYFGEGSWLTVV.

The chain links TRBV27 to TRBJ1-6; 8 positions agree with TRBD1. Per the germline V gene, CDR1 is MNHEY and CDR2 is SMNVEV (reference sequence). With V trimmed by 5 bases and J by 7 bases, 19 bases remained unmatched. The CDR3 extends over 19 amino acids. DNA of the CDR3: TGTGCCAGCAGTCCACAGGCCCCAGGGGGCGCGTTCGTCAATTCACCCCTCCACTTT. Translation: CASSPQAPGGAFVNSPLHF.

The chain combines TRBV14 with TRBJ2-1; TRBD2 aligns across 9 bases. The V gene's germline CDR1 is SGHDN and CDR2 FVKESK. With 4 bases clipped from V and 0 bases from J, the junction kept 13 bases outside the gene matches. There are 19 residues in the CDR3. DNA for the CDR3: TGTGCCAGCAGCCCGACCACCGGGACTAGCCCGAACTCCTACAATGAGCAGTTCTTC. Protein: CASSPTTGTSPNSYNEQFF. Combining the CDR3 with reference TRBV14 and TRBJ2-1 gives the whole variable domain EAGVTQFPSHSVIEKGQTVTLRCDPISGHDNLYWYRRVMGKEIKFLLHFVKESKQDESGMPNNRFLAERTGGTYSTLKVQPAELEDSGVYFCASSPTTGTSPNSYNEQFFGPGTRLTVL.

This clone was found a few times. J is TRBJ1-1 and V is TRBV7-2; unclear D gene. CDR1 and CDR2 (germline): SGHTA, FQGNSA. The CDR3 runs to 11 residues. The V end was cut by 3 bases, the J end by 4 bases, with 3 bases between. The CDR3: CASSLSTEAFF. CDR3 DNA: TGTGCCAGCAGCTTGAGCACTGAAGCTTTCTTT.

The chain combines TRBV6-6 with TRBJ2-2, with 11 bases identical to TRBD2. Germline CDR1 reads MNHNY; CDR2 reads SVGAGI (reference sequence). V lost 6 bases, J lost 1 base, and 4 bases stayed unmatched. CDR3 size: 16 residues. In nucleotides, the CDR3 is TGTGCCAGCAGCTTAGGGACTAGCGGGAACACCGGGGAGCTGTTTTTT. It specifies CASSLGTSGNTGELFF.

This chain uses TRBV19 with TRBJ2-2; D is unresolved. This CDR3 contains 14 residues. The V and J ends lost 9 bases and 2 bases respectively, with 13 bases between them. Germline V gene sequence: CDR1 LNHDA, CDR2 SQIVND (reference sequence). The CDR3 sequence: CASRMVDNTGELFF. In nucleotides, the CDR3 is TGTGCCAGCCGCATGGTAGATAACACCGGGGAGCTGTTTTTT.

This rearrangement joins TRBV5-6 to TRBJ1-5, with a possible D match to TRBD1 (5 bases). The CDR3 has 12 residues. V shed 5 bases and J shed 5 bases, with 8 bases lying between them. CDR1 SGHDT and CDR2 YYEEEE come from the germline V gene. The CDR3 coding sequence is TGTGCCAGCAGAATACAGGATCAGCCCCAGCATTTT. Translation gives CASRIQDQPQHF.

V is TRBV2 and J is TRBJ2-7, with 7 bases that match TRBD1. V was pared by 6 bases and J by 2 bases, with 4 bases of the junction left unmatched. The CDR3 is made up of 13 amino acids. Germline V gives CDR1 SNHLY, CDR2 FYNNEI. The CDR3 bases are TGTGCCAGCAGCGTCCAGGGGGCCTACGAGCAGTACGTC. Amino acid sequence: CASSVQGAYEQYV.

V and J are TRBV18 and TRBJ2-7, with 8 nucleotides matching TRBD1. This CDR3 spans 12 amino acids. J gave up 5 bases and V 5 bases, and 2 bases lay outside the gene matches. The V gene's germline CDR1 is KGHSH and CDR2 LQKENI. The CDR3 nucleotides are TGTGCCAGCTCAGAGGACAGGGACGAGCAGTACGTC. Protein product: CASSEDRDEQYV.

The J gene is TRBJ1-3, the V gene TRBV7-9, with 7 bases aligning to TRBD1. CDR3 size: 14 residues. The V gene's germline CDR1 is SEHNR and CDR2 FQNEAQ (reference sequence). V gave up 5 bases and J gave up 7 bases; unmatched junction bases: 8. Written as DNA, the CDR3 is TGTGCCAGCAGCCACGGACAGGACGGCAACACCATATATTTT. Its protein is CASSHGQDGNTIYF.

The chain has TRBV11-2 and TRBJ2-5; tentative D call: TRBD1 (5 bases). Looked up from germline, CDR1 is SGHAT and CDR2 is FQNNGV. The ends were cut back, 2 bases at V and 9 bases at J, with 10 bases in the middle. The CDR3 covers 12 residues. CDR3: CASSLNRLAQYF. CDR3 nucleotides: TGTGCCAGCAGCTTAAACAGGCTTGCCCAGTACTTC.

This clone was seen only a few times. The V gene is TRBV6-5, the J gene TRBJ2-5; D is undetermined. This CDR3 comprises 11 residues. Deletions cut 6 bases from V and 1 base from J, with 3 bases between. CDR1 and CDR2 (germline): MNHEY, SVGAGI. This CDR3 is CASSLQETQYF. The CDR3 DNA sequence: TGTGCCAGCAGCCTCCAAGAGACCCAGTACTTC.

This chain links TRBV5-1 with TRBJ2-3, with a tentative D call TRBD1 (6 bases). There are 16 residues in the CDR3. The germline gives CDR1 SGHRS, CDR2 YFSETQ. Trimming stripped 5 bases from V and 1 base from J, with 17 bases between. The CDR3 is CASSPGEGVGTDTQYF. The CDR3 bases are TGCGCCAGCAGTCCAGGGGAAGGGGTCGGCACAGATACGCAGTATTTT.

The rearrangement joins TRBV14 to TRBJ2-4; maybe TRBD1 (5 bases). The CDR3 sequence is 14 residues long. The V gene lost 4 bases and the J gene lost 2 bases, with 9 bases spanning the gap. Germline assignment: CDR1 SGHDN and CDR2 FVKESK. The CDR3 coding sequence is TGTGCCAGCAGCCCCCAGGGCACCAAAAACATTCAGTACTTC. Protein: CASSPQGTKNIQYF.

This chain uses TRBV5-1 with TRBJ1-5; D not certain. The CDR3 spans 12 residues. Germline V gene lookup returns CDR1 SGHRS and CDR2 YFSETQ. CDR3 nucleotide sequence: TGCCCACGAGGCGAAAGCAATCAGCCCCAGCATTTT. This encodes CPRGESNQPQHF.

This chain's CDR3 is CASSRAAGGSTDTQYF. CDR3 nucleotides: TGTGCCAGCAGCAGGGCGGCGGGAGGGAGTACAGATACGCAGTATTTT. The V call is TRBV7-9, the J call TRBJ2-3; 9 bases map to TRBD2. J was trimmed by 3 bases and V by 5 bases; bases with no gene match: 9. Germline V gene data show CDR1 as SEHNR and CDR2 as FQNEAQ (reference sequence). The length of the CDR3 is 16 residues.

CDR3 sequence reads: CAWSVDRAWGDTQYF. CDR3 DNA: TGTGCCTGGAGTGTGGACAGGGCGTGGGGAGATACGCAGTATTTT. The chain combines TRBV30 with TRBJ2-3, with TRBD1 matching 8 bases. The CDR3 extends over 15 amino acids. Germline V CDR1 and CDR2: GTSNPN, SVGIG (reference sequence). Trimming took 0 bases from V and 5 from J; bases not matched to a gene: 7.

This chain joins TRBV13 and TRBJ2-3, with 13 positions matching TRBD2. Germline V lookup: CDR1 PRHDT, CDR2 FYEKMQ (reference sequence). V shed 3 bases, J shed 3 bases, and the junction held 6 bases outside the gene matches. This CDR3 is built from 17 residues. CDR3 region: CASSFWMTSGGTDTQYF. The CDR3, as DNA: TGTGCCAGCAGCTTCTGGATGACTAGCGGGGGGACAGATACGCAGTATTTT.

The chain employs TRBV5-1 and TRBJ2-6, with 8 bases matching TRBD1. The CDR3 is 17 amino acids. The ends lost 2 bases at V and 1 base at J; junction bases unmatched: 5. Germline V gene lookup returns CDR1 SGHRS and CDR2 YFSETQ. The chain's CDR3 is CASSLTGGSSGANVLTF. The CDR3 DNA reads as TGCGCCAGCAGCTTAACAGGGGGTAGTTCTGGGGCCAACGTCCTGACTTTC.

The J gene is TRBJ1-1, the V gene TRBV2; perhaps TRBD1 as D (6 bases). This CDR3 spans 14 amino acids. CDR1 is SNHLY and CDR2 is FYNNEI in the germline V gene. The V end was cut by 8 bases, the J end by 5 bases, with 18 bases between. The CDR3 DNA sequence: TGTGCCAGCGGGGGCAGGGGTCCTGGAACTGAAGCTTTCTTT. This sequence encodes CASGGRGPGTEAFF.

The V gene is TRBV14, the J gene TRBJ1-2; 9 bases fit TRBD1. From germline, CDR1 is SGHDN and CDR2 FVKESK. CDR3 length: 14 amino acids. The V and J ends lost 1 base and 8 bases, in that order; junction bases with no gene match: 5. The chain's CDR3 is CASSQGRQGVGYTF. The CDR3 DNA sequence: TGTGCCAGCAGCCAAGGGAGACAGGGGGTCGGCTACACCTTC. Full variable domain (rest looked up from reference TRBV14 and TRBJ1-2): EAGVTQFPSHSVIEKGQTVTLRCDPISGHDNLYWYRRVMGKEIKFLLHFVKESKQDESGMPNNRFLAERTGGTYSTLKVQPAELEDSGVYFCASSQGRQGVGYTFGSGTRLTVV.

In regard to this clone: The same CDR3 also results from other DNA sequences found in this sample. The chain combines TRBV15 with TRBJ1-2, with 8 bases fitting TRBD1. The CDR3 extends over 14 amino acids. Germline CDR1 reads LNHNV; CDR2 reads YYDKDF (reference sequence). The J segment lost 8 bases and the V segment lost 5 bases, leaving 10 bases of the junction unmatched. CDR3 nucleotides: TGTGCCACCAGCGGAGGAGGACAGGGAGAAGGCTACACCTTC. Translating it yields CATSGGGQGEGYTF.

The J gene is TRBJ2-3, the V gene TRBV27; perhaps TRBD1 as D (6 bases). Per germline, CDR1 MNHEY and CDR2 SMNVEV (reference sequence). Trimming left V 5 bases short and J 9 bases short, with 15 bases between. The CDR3 contains 13 residues. The DNA for the CDR3 is TGTGCCAGCAGTCTTACAGGGATGGGAACGCAGTATTTT. Translated: CASSLTGMGTQYF.

The J gene is TRBJ1-1, the V gene TRBV25-1; 9 bases align to TRBD1. The germline V gene has CDR1 MGHDK and CDR2 SYGVNS. V dropped 1 base and J dropped 4; count of bases not matched to a gene: 10. This CDR3 region has 17 residues. As DNA, the CDR3 is TGTGCCAGCAGTGAATTTTCGGTTTCGGACAGGGGCACTGAAGCTTTCTTT. Translation gives CASSEFSVSDRGTEAFF. Full variable domain (remainder filled in from reference TRBV25-1 and TRBJ1-1): EADIYQTPRYLVIGTGKKITLECSQTMGHDKMYWYQQDPGMELHLIHYSYGVNSTEKGDLSSESTVSRIRTEHFPLTLESARPSHTSQYLCASSEFSVSDRGTEAFFGQGTRLTVV.